The T cell receptor beta chain described here comes from a study of cytomegalovirus exposure and HLA in healthy donors (dated by TCRdb to about 2017). About the investigation overall: In an earlier analysis of 587 of the donors, around 300 Gb of sequence data and 100 million or so unique TCR beta sequences from about 190 million T cells were reported. Roughly 300 gigabases of sequencing data and 91 million or so unique TCR sequences made up an early release that covered under 750 HLA-typed donors. The genetic ancestry cluster associated with self-reported Caucasian donors included about 81% of the 300 to 400 genotyped donors. The study aimed to test whether cataloging public T cell receptors could reveal signatures of past pathogen exposure. Using immunosequencing, the study profiled T cell repertoires from 640 or so subjects and related those repertoires to cytomegalovirus serostatus. In addition to the first cohort of roughly 670 subjects, a separate validation cohort of 120 different subjects was used. The study combined high-throughput TCR immunosequencing, statistical association of individual TCRs with disease status, and machine learning to predict cytomegalovirus infection status. To study patterns of TCR occurrence, a later analysis re-analyzed previously published TCR beta repertoires from 650 to 750 donors and added high-resolution HLA genotyping. In the later analysis, no new phenotypic data were used to find candidate immune exposures; instead, reliance was placed on TCR beta sequences and their occurrence across donors. To decide whether each TCR beta V gene segment behaved as functional or pseudogenic, an earlier analysis of some 570 of the donors relied on high-throughput TCR beta sequencing. Donor age, sex, ethnicity and CMV serostatus were compiled alongside the repertoire data. A later genetic analysis took genome-wide SNP genotypes for about 55% of the roughly 700 donors and used that subset as a discovery cohort. All discovery cohort repertoires had been generated using a single sequencing platform. HLA typing included class I and class II loci at four-digit resolution. Typing coverage varied by locus: 629-630 donors for A, B, C, DRB1 and DQB1; roughly 520 for DQA1; about 590 for DPA1; approximately 450 for DPB1. Several DR-DQ haplotypes were handled as single units for association and clustering because linkage in the cohort was strong. Across some 400 genotyped donors of the cohort, an average of approximately 240,000 unique TCR beta nucleotide sequences per donor were sequenced, and roughly 18% of those sequences were non-productive.

This clone was counted a few times. Its antigen is unknown. Per-base quality was not reported, and no clone a single base away is much larger than it. The cohort consisted of 670 or so healthy bone marrow donors. At the time of sampling, all cohort members were nominally healthy, though unrecorded immune exposures were likely present. The donor was CMV seropositive and belonged to the group of 250 to 350 seropositive cohort members. Each donor provided a peripheral blood sample, and peripheral blood mononuclear cells were used for TCR beta sequencing. The Qiagen DNeasy Blood Extraction Kit was used to extract genomic DNA from the blood cell samples. The germline V gene encodes CDR1 MGHRA and CDR2 YSYEKL. V and J are trimmed by 0 bases and 8 bases, and the gene matches miss 8 bases of the junction. From the cysteine up to the phenylalanine, the CDR3 has a length of 16 residues. The sequence is cut down to CDR3 DNA, 48 bases in frame from base 1.

The paper as a whole reports these results and caveats: Immune exposure information for the cohort was limited to CMV serostatus. According to a later analysis, TCR association rates differed among HLA loci, with DRB1 alleles showing the most associated TCRs and HLA-C alleles showing the fewest. V-gene and J-gene trimming of TCR beta chains was associated with a missense DCLRE1C variant in a later genetic analysis, and the association was replicated in an independent cohort. Assigning TCR associations to individual alleles was difficult when HLA alleles, especially DR and DQ, strongly co-occurred. Presence/absence analyses assumed roughly uniform sequencing depth across donors, an assumption that may not hold. In a later analysis, HLA-associated TCR beta chains were found to be more clonally expanded and to have lower generation probabilities than equally common non-associated chains. The study listed 150 to 200 TCR beta chains as associated with cytomegalovirus. A later analysis found that most CMV-associated TCR beta chains appeared HLA-restricted, with HLA associations seemingly driven largely by CMV exposure. Some IMGT-functional V segments, including TRBV6-2 and TRBV6-3, could not be distinguished by the 87-base-pair reads and were therefore excluded. Correlated functional status among segregating V segments might reflect linkage disequilibrium, but an unknown experimental factor could not be ruled out. The classifier was reported to diagnose cytomegalovirus status with high specificity and sensitivity in both the original cohort and the validation cohort. In vitro tests confirmed that a few of the cytomegalovirus-associated TCR beta chains recognize cytomegalovirus antigens. Because some donors lacked HLA typing at each locus, the association tests relied only on the typed subset. Over 15 rarely observed V segments, including chromosome 9 orphons, were excluded from the earlier analysis of about 610 of the donors because counts were too low. A further reported finding was that TCR beta sequences accurately predicted the HLA-A and HLA-B alleles for most subjects in the first cohort. The cohort was sequenced for TCR beta chains only, and without alpha or paired-chain data the features that could be detected were limited. A cluster of highly shared sequence variants was judged likely to be a technical artifact of the sequencing pipeline. A later genetic analysis reported fewer N-insertions in productive TCRs among donors in an Asian-associated ancestry cluster than the roughly 700-donor mean. Across donors, most TCR sequences were observed very rarely, whereas some public TCRs were present in many individuals. According to the authors, the approach could potentially be generalized to other disease states and immunological phenotypes. An earlier analysis of 450 to 750 of the donors showed that most TCR beta V segments appeared in productive rearrangements either about 87% or about 30% of the time, which broadly matched IMGT annotations. In a later analysis, several top co-occurrence clusters were reported to appear linked to parvovirus B19, influenza, CMV and Epstein-Barr virus. A later analysis associated 15,000 or so TCR beta sequences with specific HLA alleles at a false discovery rate of 0.05.

Library preparation used the immunoSEQ multiplex PCR assay. For the multiplex PCR, a mixture combining 60 forward primers for TCR Vbeta segments and 13 reverse primers for TCR Jbeta segments was used. The CDR3 region of rearranged TCR beta genes was amplified from genomic DNA with a multiplex PCR assay. On the Illumina HiSeq System, the amplified TCR beta libraries were sequenced as 87-base-pair reads. The authors' pipeline ran thus. A later analysis counted about 80 million unique TCR beta chains across the 700 or so repertoires, and some 11 million of these chains were shared by at least two donors. Raw reads were error-corrected and collapsed into unique sequences with a nearest-neighbor algorithm that merged closely related sequences to remove PCR and sequencing errors. To assign V, D and J gene segments, CDR3 sequences were aligned to IMGT reference sequences. For a sequence to be retained, a match of at least six nucleotides to both a V gene segment and a J gene segment was required. Rearrangements were classified as productive when the CDR3 lacked stop codons and remained in frame with V and J, and all other rearrangements were classified as non-productive. CDR3 was defined according to IMGT convention as the region running from the second conserved V-encoded cysteine to the conserved J-encoded phenylalanine. The earlier analysis of some 550 of the donors excluded any sequence lacking an unambiguous match to a single V gene segment. An earlier analysis of 587 of the donors called V segments functional above 56.7% productive rearrangements and segregating when the between-donor standard deviation exceeded 5%. A statistical classification framework was built for diagnosing cytomegalovirus status from the catalog of TCR beta chain sequences. A later analysis assigned V and J genes by comparing TCR nucleotide sequences with IMGT/GENE-DB human TR gene sequences. The TCRdist pipeline was used in a later analysis to assign CDR3 sequences and most-parsimonious VDJ recombination scenarios. A later analysis defined each TCR beta chain by its CDR3 amino acid sequence plus V-gene family, and excluded reads lacking a unique V-gene family. To address suspected cross-contamination and a sequencing artifact, a later analysis removed some 620 highly shared, low-generation-probability nucleotide sequences. In a later analysis, a clonal expansion index for each public chain was calculated from normalized within-repertoire ranks of inferred template counts. Generation probabilities in a later analysis came from a VDJ recombination model fitted to out-of-frame rearrangements, and those results were checked against IGoR. In a later analysis, hypergeometric tests were used to score TCR-TCR, TCR-HLA and TCR-CMV co-occurrence, with a repertoire-size bias correction applied to TCR pairs. To estimate false discovery rates, a later analysis permuted the HLA or CMV assignments 20 times. A later analysis grouped co-occurring TCRs with DBSCAN, adding TCRdist sequence similarity when clustering within HLA-allele-positive subsets. Repertoires with fewer than 30,000 or more than 120,000 public chains were left out of co-occurrence clustering, as were about five repertoires with anomalous nucleotide sharing. Here the immuneACCESS table is served through TCRdb, limited to in-frame sequences with V and J called. Missing clones are a known gap in these copies; in checked studies unresolved V genes cover under half, and the rest lacks a known reason. The V and J calls and clone size were taken over from that table, and D and trimming were inferred from the DNA. For this sample there are 95,000 to 150,000 clones; about 15% appear just once. The ten largest account for roughly 2.7% of the sample.

The specimen was PBMCs. The rearrangement joined TRBV4-1 to TRBJ2-1; a stretch of 9 junction bases matches TRBD2. This clonotype was obtained from a female donor in good health and CMV-seropositive. The encoded CDR3 is CASSQDLTSGLDEQFF. The sequenced DNA is TGCGCCAGCAGCCAAGACTTGACTAGCGGTTTAGATGAGCAGTTCTTC.